This TCR beta chain was recovered during a study of blood T cell repertoires in COVID-19. The wider study: Spain, Italy and the United States supplied samples that represented acute and convalescent COVID-19.

V lost 6 bases and J 2 bases, leaving 17 bases between the germline ends. Germline assignment: CDR1 SGDLS and CDR2 YYNGEE. This CDR3 contains 15 residues. One Seattle source followed patients from active infection through their disease course. TCRdb's copy holds only in-frame clones and misses some; the assay was immunoSEQ multiplex PCR. This table holds about 220,000 clones, 85% found once. Sample: peripheral blood. The chain is built from TRBV9 and TRBJ1-1; D may be TRBD1 (5 bases). The sequence was collected from a woman in her seventies with COVID-19, enrolled during active disease. The CDR3 spells CASTTEQGGNTEAFF. CDR3 nucleotide sequence: TGTGCCAGCACCACGGAGCAGGGAGGAAACACTGAAGCTTTCTTT.